This T cell receptor (beta chain) came from a study of blood T cell repertoires in COVID-19. At the level of the study: The United States, Italy and Spain supplied acute and convalescent COVID-19 samples. PBMCs, B-cell-depleted T cells, or T cells provided the cDNA or gDNA that made up the material.

V trimming: 5 bases; J trimming: 6 bases; junction bases outside the gene matches: 8. Germline lookup yields CDR1 SGHTA and CDR2 FQGNSA. This CDR3 region has 15 residues. Authors' processing steps: The authors estimated nucleated cell counts from reference gene primer amplification. Repertoires were generated with immunoSEQ multiplex PCR, while TCRdb's copy carries only in-frame clones and drops some. That table furnishes V, J and clone size, whereas the DNA furnished D and trimming. Among about 100,000 clones listed, approximately 86% were seen once. The origin of this receptor is an elderly man with acute or convalescent COVID-19. The sample was peripheral blood. V usage is TRBV7-2 and J usage is TRBJ2-1; TRBD1 matches at 9 bases. CDR3 in amino acids: CASSLGTGKGNEQFF. In DNA form, the CDR3 reads TGTGCCAGCAGCCTTGGGACAGGGAAAGGCAATGAGCAGTTCTTC.